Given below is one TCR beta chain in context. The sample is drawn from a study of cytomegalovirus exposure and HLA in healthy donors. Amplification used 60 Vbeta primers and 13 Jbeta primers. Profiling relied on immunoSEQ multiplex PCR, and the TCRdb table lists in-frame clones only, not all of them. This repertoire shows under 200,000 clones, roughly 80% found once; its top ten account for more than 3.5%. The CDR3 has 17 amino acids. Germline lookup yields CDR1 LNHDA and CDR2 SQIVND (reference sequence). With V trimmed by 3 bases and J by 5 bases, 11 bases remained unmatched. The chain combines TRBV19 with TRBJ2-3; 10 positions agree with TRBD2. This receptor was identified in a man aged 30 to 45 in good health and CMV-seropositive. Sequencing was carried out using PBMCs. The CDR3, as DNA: TGTGCCAGTAGTATCCTTATCAGCGGGGGGGCCGGAGATACGCAGTATTTT. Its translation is CASSILISGGAGDTQYF. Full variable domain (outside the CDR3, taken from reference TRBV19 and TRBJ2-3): DGGITQSPKYLFRKEGQNVTLSCEQNLNHDAMYWYRQDPGQGLRLIYYSQIVNDFQKGDIAEGYSVSREKKESFPLTVTSAQKNPTAFYLCASSILISGGAGDTQYFGPGTRLTVL.